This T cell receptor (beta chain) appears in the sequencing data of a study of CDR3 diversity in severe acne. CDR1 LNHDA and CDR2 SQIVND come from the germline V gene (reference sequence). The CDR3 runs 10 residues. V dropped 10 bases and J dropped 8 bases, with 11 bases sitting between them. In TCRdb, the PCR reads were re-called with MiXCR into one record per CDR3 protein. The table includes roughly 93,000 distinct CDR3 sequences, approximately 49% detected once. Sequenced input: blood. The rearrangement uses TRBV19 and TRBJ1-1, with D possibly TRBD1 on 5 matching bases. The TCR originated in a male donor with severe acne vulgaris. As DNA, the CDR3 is TGTGCCACCCTAGGGACGGAAGCTTTCTTT. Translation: CATLGTEAFF.